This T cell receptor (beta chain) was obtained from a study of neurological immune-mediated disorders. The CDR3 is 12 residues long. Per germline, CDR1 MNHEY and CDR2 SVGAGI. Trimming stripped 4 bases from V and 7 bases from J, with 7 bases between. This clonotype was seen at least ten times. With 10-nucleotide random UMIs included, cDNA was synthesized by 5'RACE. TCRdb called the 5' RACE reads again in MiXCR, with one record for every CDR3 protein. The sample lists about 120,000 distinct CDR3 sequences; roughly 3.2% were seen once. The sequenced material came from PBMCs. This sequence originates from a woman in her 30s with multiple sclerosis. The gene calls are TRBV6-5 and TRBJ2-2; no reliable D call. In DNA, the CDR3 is TGTGCCAGCAGTTTCCGGCACGGGGAGCTGTTTTTT. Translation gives CASSFRHGELFF.